The present T cell receptor beta chain was sequenced within a study of cytomegalovirus exposure and HLA in healthy donors. The PCR ran on 60 Vbeta and 13 Jbeta primers. Produced via immunoSEQ multiplex PCR; TCRdb's table is partial and in-frame only. The sample holds about 110,000 clones; 74% are singletons and the top ten take roughly 2.6%. Trimming left V 0 bases short and J 3 bases short, with 11 bases between. The CDR3 sequence is 15 residues long. Germline V CDR1 and CDR2: LGHNT, FRNRAP. The sequencing sample was made of PBMCs. This TCR was sampled from a man between 45 and 60 years old in good health and CMV-seropositive. The chain carries TRBV12-5 and TRBJ2-5; tentatively, D is TRBD2 (7 bases). CDR3 nucleotide sequence: TGTGCTAGTGGTTTGGTAAGGGAGGGGGAAGAGACCCAGTACTTC. This codes for CASGLVREGEETQYF. The variable domain in full, with the rest retrieved from reference TRBV12-5 and TRBJ2-5, is DARVTQTPRHKVTEMGQEVTMRCQPILGHNTVFWYRQTMMQGLELLAYFRNRAPLDDSGMPKDRFSAEMPDATLATLKIQPSEPRDSAVYFCASGLVREGEETQYFGPGTRLLVL.